A selection of T cell receptor beta chains follows, all from one sample in a study of cytotoxic CD8 clonotypes in ibrutinib-treated CLL. Some clones are missing from TCRdb's copy, which holds only in-frame ones; the method was immunoSEQ multiplex PCR. The sample contains around 130,000 clones, around 84% of which appear only once. Material: PBMCs, obtained after 24 months of ibrutinib treatment. These receptors were collected from a human donor with chronic lymphocytic leukemia. The CDR3 runs from the conserved cysteine through the conserved F or W. The D gene is left open where the match is weak. Size tells how often a clone was seen (once, few, many) or the class of an expanded clone, and some rows leave it out.

cdr3_nt: TGTGCCAGCAGCGCGGGGACAGGCTCGCACAATGAGCAGTTCTTC
cdr3_aa: CASSAGTGSHNEQFF
j_call: TRBJ2-1
clone_size: NA
v_call: TRBV7-9
d_call: TRBD1

cdr3_nt: TGTGCCTGGAGTGATGGGGCAGGGACTGAAGCTTTCTTT
cdr3_aa: CAWSDGAGTEAFF
j_call: TRBJ1-1
clone_size: few
v_call: TRBV30
d_call: NA

cdr3_nt: TGTGCCTGGAGTGCGGAACAGGGCGCGGAAAAACTGTTTTTT
cdr3_aa: CAWSAEQGAEKLFF
j_call: TRBJ1-4
clone_size: NA
v_call: TRBV30
d_call: NA

cdr3_nt: TGCGCCAGCAGTGAGGACAGGCGCAGAGAGACCCAGTACTTC
cdr3_aa: CASSEDRRRETQYF
j_call: TRBJ2-5
clone_size: NA
v_call: TRBV10-1
d_call: NA

cdr3_nt: TGTGCCAGCAGCTCAGCGGAGACCCAGTACTTC
cdr3_aa: CASSSAETQYF
j_call: TRBJ2-5
clone_size: NA
v_call: TRBV11-2
d_call: NA

cdr3_nt: TGTGCCATCAGAATGACTGAGTCCAGTCAGCCCCAGCATTTT
cdr3_aa: CAIRMTESSQPQHF
j_call: TRBJ1-5
clone_size: NA
v_call: TRBV10-3
d_call: NA

cdr3_nt: TGTGCCAGCAGTGACCGGGACAGGCAAGAGACCCAGTACTTC
cdr3_aa: CASSDRDRQETQYF
j_call: TRBJ2-5
clone_size: NA
v_call: TRBV2
d_call: TRBD1

cdr3_nt: TGTGCCAGCTCACCGGACGGGACATTGAACACTGAAGCTTTCTTT
cdr3_aa: CASSPDGTLNTEAFF
j_call: TRBJ1-1
clone_size: NA
v_call: TRBV18
d_call: NA

cdr3_nt: TGTGCCAGCAGTGTTAGCGTACCCTCATACGAGCAGTACTTC
cdr3_aa: CASSVSVPSYEQYF
j_call: TRBJ2-7
clone_size: once
v_call: TRBV6-1
d_call: NA

cdr3_nt: TGTGCCTGGAGTGATGGGGTACTCGCTTTCTTT
cdr3_aa: CAWSDGVLAFF
j_call: TRBJ1-1
clone_size: once
v_call: TRBV30
d_call: NA

cdr3_nt: TGTGCCAGCAGTGAAGCTGGGACAGGGGGCTCTCGAGAGCAGTACTTC
cdr3_aa: CASSEAGTGGSREQYF
j_call: TRBJ2-7
clone_size: NA
v_call: TRBV6-1
d_call: TRBD1

cdr3_nt: TGTGCCAGCAGTCCGGGGGGGGACTATGGCTACACCTTC
cdr3_aa: CASSPGGDYGYTF
j_call: TRBJ1-2
clone_size: NA
v_call: TRBV27
d_call: NA

cdr3_nt: TGTGCCAGCAGCAAATGGGGAGGGACAAGAAATAATTCACCCCTCCACTTT
cdr3_aa: CASSKWGGTRNNSPLHF
j_call: TRBJ1-6
clone_size: NA
v_call: TRBV21-1
d_call: NA

cdr3_nt: TGTGCCAGCTCACCCATCCATCGGGAGCAGTACTTC
cdr3_aa: CASSPIHREQYF
j_call: TRBJ2-7
clone_size: few
v_call: TRBV18
d_call: NA

cdr3_nt: TGTGCCAGCAGCTTAATAGGGGACTACGAGCAGTACTTC
cdr3_aa: CASSLIGDYEQYF
j_call: TRBJ2-7
clone_size: NA
v_call: TRBV7-6
d_call: NA

cdr3_nt: TGCGCCAGCAGCCCGGGACCTGGCTACACCTTC
cdr3_aa: CASSPGPGYTF
j_call: TRBJ1-2
clone_size: NA
v_call: TRBV10-1
d_call: NA

cdr3_nt: TGTGCCAGCAGCCCCTACCGACAGGCGAACACCGGGGAGCTGTTTTTT
cdr3_aa: CASSPYRQANTGELFF
j_call: TRBJ2-2
clone_size: NA
v_call: TRBV9
d_call: NA

cdr3_nt: TGTGCCAGCAATCCGACAGGGAGGTACGAGCAGTACTTC
cdr3_aa: CASNPTGRYEQYF
j_call: TRBJ2-7
clone_size: NA
v_call: TRBV6-6
d_call: NA

cdr3_nt: TGTGCCAGCAGTGAAACCGGGACAGGGCTCTACGAGCAGTACTTC
cdr3_aa: CASSETGTGLYEQYF
j_call: TRBJ2-7
clone_size: NA
v_call: TRBV2
d_call: TRBD1

cdr3_nt: TGTGCCAGCAGCCCATGGGGCTCTGAAAAACTGTTTTTT
cdr3_aa: CASSPWGSEKLFF
j_call: TRBJ1-4
clone_size: NA
v_call: TRBV5-4
d_call: NA

cdr3_nt: TGTGCCAGCAGCTCGTCAAATATCGGGATCAGTCAGCCCCAGCATTTT
cdr3_aa: CASSSSNIGISQPQHF
j_call: TRBJ1-5
clone_size: NA
v_call: TRBV11-2
d_call: NA

cdr3_nt: TGTGCCAGCTCACCACGCGGACAGGAATGGACTAACTATGGCTACACCTTC
cdr3_aa: CASSPRGQEWTNYGYTF
j_call: TRBJ1-2
clone_size: few
v_call: TRBV18
d_call: TRBD1

cdr3_nt: TGTGCCAGCACCCCGGGGGGCACGAACACCGGGGAGCTGTTTTTT
cdr3_aa: CASTPGGTNTGELFF
j_call: TRBJ2-2
clone_size: once
v_call: TRBV7-2
d_call: NA

cdr3_nt: TGTGCCAGCAGTGAGGGACAGGGGGACACCGGGGAGCTGTTTTTT
cdr3_aa: CASSEGQGDTGELFF
j_call: TRBJ2-2
clone_size: NA
v_call: TRBV6-6
d_call: TRBD1

cdr3_nt: TGTGCCAGTAGTGCAAGAAGGACCGACCCTTTCGTATGGGCTGAAGCTTTCTTT
cdr3_aa: CASSARRTDPFVWAEAFF
j_call: TRBJ1-1
clone_size: NA
v_call: TRBV19
d_call: NA

cdr3_nt: TGTGCCAGCAGCGCTCTCTCCCAGGCGGATACGCAGTATTTT
cdr3_aa: CASSALSQADTQYF
j_call: TRBJ2-3
clone_size: NA
v_call: TRBV9
d_call: NA

cdr3_nt: TGTGCCAGCAGTCTCCAGGCGTATAATTCACCCCTCCACTTT
cdr3_aa: CASSLQAYNSPLHF
j_call: TRBJ1-6
clone_size: NA
v_call: TRBV6-6
d_call: NA

cdr3_nt: TGTGCCAGCAGCTTACAGGGGGCCGGTGTGTACGAGCAGTACTTC
cdr3_aa: CASSLQGAGVYEQYF
j_call: TRBJ2-7
clone_size: NA
v_call: TRBV5-5
d_call: TRBD1

cdr3_nt: TGTGCCAGCAGTGAGAGACTAGCGGGGGAGGACAATGAGCAGTTCTTC
cdr3_aa: CASSERLAGEDNEQFF
j_call: TRBJ2-1
clone_size: NA
v_call: TRBV2
d_call: TRBD2

cdr3_nt: TGTGCCAGCAGTTACGGGGCCTCTGGAAACACCATATATTTT
cdr3_aa: CASSYGASGNTIYF
j_call: TRBJ1-3
clone_size: once
v_call: TRBV6-5
d_call: NA

cdr3_nt: TGTGCCAGCTCACGCCAGGGAGAAGCTTTCTTT
cdr3_aa: CASSRQGEAFF
j_call: TRBJ1-1
clone_size: NA
v_call: TRBV18
d_call: NA